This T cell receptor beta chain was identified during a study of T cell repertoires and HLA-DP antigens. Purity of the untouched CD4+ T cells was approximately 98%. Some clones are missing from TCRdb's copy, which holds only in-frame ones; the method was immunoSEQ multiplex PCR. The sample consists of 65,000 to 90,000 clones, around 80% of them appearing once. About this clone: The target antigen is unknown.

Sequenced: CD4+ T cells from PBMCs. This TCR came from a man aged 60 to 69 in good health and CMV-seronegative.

CDR3 sequence reads: CASSGGWFSGNTIYF. The CDR3 DNA reads as TGTGCCAGCAGCGGAGGGTGGTTTTCTGGAAACACCATATATTTT. V gene TRBV5-6 combines with J gene TRBJ1-3; D not certain. Between the trimmed V and J ends, which lost 4 bases and 1 base, there was a span of 12 bases. This CDR3 has 15 amino acids. In germline, CDR1 is SGHDT, CDR2 YYEEEE.